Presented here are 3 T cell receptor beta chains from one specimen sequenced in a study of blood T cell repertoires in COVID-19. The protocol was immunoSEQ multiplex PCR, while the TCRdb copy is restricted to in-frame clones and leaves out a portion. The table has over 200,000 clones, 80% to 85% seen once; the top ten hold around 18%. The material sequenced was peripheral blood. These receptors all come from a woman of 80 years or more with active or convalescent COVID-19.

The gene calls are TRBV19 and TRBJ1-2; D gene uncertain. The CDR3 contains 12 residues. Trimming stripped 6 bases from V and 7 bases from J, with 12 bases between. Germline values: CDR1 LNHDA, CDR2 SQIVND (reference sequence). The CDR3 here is CASSRGFSGYTF. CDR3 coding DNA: TGTGCCAGTAGCCGAGGGTTTTCTGGCTACACCTTC.

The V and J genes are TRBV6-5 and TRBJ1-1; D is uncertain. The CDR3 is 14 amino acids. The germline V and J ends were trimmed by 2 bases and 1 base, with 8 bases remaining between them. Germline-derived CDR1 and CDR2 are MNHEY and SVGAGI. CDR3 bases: TGTGCCAGCAGTTACCAGGCGACGAACACTGAAGCTTTCTTT. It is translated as CASSYQATNTEAFF.

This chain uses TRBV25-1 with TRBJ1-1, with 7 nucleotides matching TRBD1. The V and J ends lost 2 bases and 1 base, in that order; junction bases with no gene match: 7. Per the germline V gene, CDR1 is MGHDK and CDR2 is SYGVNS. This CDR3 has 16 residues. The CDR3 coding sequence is TGTGCCAGCAGTGAACGAACCGGGACAGAGAACACTGAAGCTTTCTTT. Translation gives CASSERTGTENTEAFF.